Below, 8 T cell receptor beta chains from the same sample are listed, as sequenced in a study of blood T cell repertoires in COVID-19. The method was immunoSEQ multiplex PCR; TCRdb's version includes in-frame clones alone and lacks a portion of them. The sample includes a few hundred thousand clones, 86% of them seen just once. The sample consisted of PBMCs or T cells enriched from blood (not recorded which). These receptors all come from a woman between 35 and 50 years old with acute COVID-19.

CDR3 in DNA: TGTGCCAGCAGTTTATCCTCCGGGGTAGCGGGAATCTCTTACAATGAGCAGTTCTTC. It specifies CASSLSSGVAGISYNEQFF. The rearrangement links TRBV27 to TRBJ2-1; 8 nucleotides line up with TRBD2. Germline CDR1 reads MNHEY; CDR2 reads SMNVEV (reference sequence). The CDR3 contains 19 residues. V lost 0 bases to trimming and J lost 4 bases; unmatched junction nucleotides: 14.

This clone was observed many times. The V and J genes are TRBV24-1 and TRBJ1-2; 7 bases line up with TRBD1. The CDR3 contains 14 residues. Trimming removed 6 bases from V and 4 bases from J; junction bases left unmatched: 7. Germline CDR1 KGHDR, CDR2 SFDVKD. The CDR3 spells CATSPRQGAYGYTF. The CDR3 nucleotides are TGTGCCACCAGTCCCCGACAGGGTGCCTATGGCTACACCTTC.

Points on this clone: This CDR3 is also generated by other DNA sequences in the sample. This chain connects TRBV19 to TRBJ2-7, with 7 bases lining up with TRBD2. The CDR3 is 13 residues long. Germline V lookup: CDR1 LNHDA, CDR2 SQIVND (reference sequence). The V gene end was trimmed by 9 bases and the J gene end by 3 bases; junction bases not matched to a gene: 8. The CDR3 is CASRGTGGYEQYF. The CDR3 bases are TGTGCCAGCAGAGGGACGGGAGGCTACGAGCAGTACTTC. Full variable domain (outside the CDR3, taken from reference TRBV19 and TRBJ2-7): DGGITQSPKYLFRKEGQNVTLSCEQNLNHDAMYWYRQDPGQGLRLIYYSQIVNDFQKGDIAEGYSVSREKKESFPLTVTSAQKNPTAFYLCASRGTGGYEQYFGPGTRLTVT.

The V gene is TRBV30, the J gene TRBJ1-3; D not resolved. Germline V gene lookup returns CDR1 GTSNPN and CDR2 SVGIG (reference sequence). V lost 2 bases to trimming and J lost 3 bases, with 11 bases between them. The CDR3 extends over 14 amino acids. CDR3 DNA sequence: TGTGCCTGGAGTTTAATCAACTTTGGAAACACCATATATTTT. Amino acids: CAWSLINFGNTIYF.

Only a few counts were recorded for this clone. This chain joins TRBV19 and TRBJ1-5, with D maybe TRBD1 (6 bases). The germline gives CDR1 LNHDA, CDR2 SQIVND (reference sequence). Deletions cut 0 bases from V and 3 bases from J, with 21 bases between. The CDR3 loop spans 19 amino acids. This CDR3 reads CASSIDPPRQGKTNQPQHF. The CDR3 nucleotides read TGTGCCAGTAGTATAGATCCGCCGAGGCAGGGGAAGACCAATCAGCCCCAGCATTTT.

The count of this clone is one. The gene calls are TRBV19 and TRBJ2-7, with TRBD1 matching over 8 bases. V gave up 5 bases and J gave up 2 bases; unmatched junction bases: 8. The length of the CDR3 is 15 residues. Germline V gene data show CDR1 as LNHDA and CDR2 as SQIVND (reference sequence). CDR3 protein: CASSARTGSPYEQYF. CDR3 bases: TGTGCCAGTAGTGCTCGGACAGGGTCCCCCTACGAGCAGTACTTC.

The chain combines TRBV24-1 with TRBJ1-1; D may be TRBD1 (6 bases). Per germline, CDR1 KGHDR and CDR2 SFDVKD. V gave up 5 bases and J gave up 7 bases, with 22 bases separating them. CDR3 size: 16 residues. The CDR3 coding sequence is TGTGCCACCAGTGGTCCCGCGGGGGGGGCTCGTGATGAAGCTTTCTTT. Encoded protein: CATSGPAGGARDEAFF.

The chain carries TRBV19 and TRBJ2-1, with 9 nucleotides matching TRBD2. CDR1 and CDR2 from the germline V gene are LNHDA and SQIVND (reference sequence). CDR3 length: 18 amino acids. Trimming took 8 bases from V and 0 from J; bases not matched to a gene: 14. The CDR3 sequence is CASRGIFVREGSYNEQFF. The CDR3 region has the DNA TGTGCCAGTCGCGGGATTTTCGTGCGGGAGGGCTCCTACAATGAGCAGTTCTTC.